A single T cell receptor beta chain is shown here with its context. This clonotype was recorded many times. Its specific antigen is unknown. Base-call qualities are not available, and no considerably larger clone is one nucleotide away. The Miltenyi Naive CD4+ T Cell Isolation kit was used to purify naive CD4+ T cells, and Tregs were depleted with CD25 microbeads. Tregs, naive and memory CD4+ T cells from tumor, blood and ipsilateral draining lymph nodes of five or six breast cancer patients underwent full-length TCR alpha and beta sequencing. Tumor tissue and lymph nodes obtained from ipsilateral axillary dissection were perfused with PBS, minced and then digested with collagenase I and hyaluronidase. Ficoll density gradient centrifugation was used to isolate mononuclear cells from lymph nodes or from 50 to 60 ml of peripheral blood. Sorted cell populations were confirmed by FACS to exceed 90% purity.

The data stem from a study (dated by TCRdb to between 2015 and 2016). In terms of the full investigation: The study set out to test whether tumor-infiltrating Tregs in breast cancer get recruited from blood Tregs or are instead converted in situ from other CD4+ T cell subsets. Beyond this particular receptor, the publication reports: Rather than covering whole repertoires, validation in the larger cohort was restricted to a single TCR beta V-J rearrangement. In terms of TCR gene usage, tumor memory CD4+ T cells clustered together with blood and lymph node memory CD4+ cells, as well as with lymph node naive CD4+ cells. Tumor-infiltrating Treg TCR alpha and beta sequences overlapped most with tumor naive CD4+ T cells, then with blood naive CD4+ T cells.

Full-length TCR variable regions were amplified by 5' RACE PCR using constant-region reverse primers, and then by semi-nested PCR using Nested Universal Primer A. Using the ReliaPrep RNA Cell Miniprep System, total RNA was extracted, and the SMARTer RACE 5'/3' Kit was then used to reverse transcribe the RNA into 5'RACE-ready cDNA. Multiplex adaptors were used to barcode full-length TCR alpha and beta libraries, and the barcoded libraries were sequenced on an Illumina MiSeq. In the authors' own workflow: For each of nine subset-tissue groups, sequencing data from the five patients were pooled, and the groups were then compared using unsupervised clustering of TCR gene usage. The Morisita-Horn index was used to calculate repertoire similarity, with shared sequences weighted by how much each contributed to each repertoire. TCRdb cleaned the public reads at Q25 with fastp, built clones with MiXCR and kept in-frame beta chains. Each entry is one CDR3 protein sequence, shown with its most common DNA and genes. The authors' filters were not applied to this entry. A total of about 10,000 distinct CDR3 sequences appear in this sample, 25% to 30% of them only once. 3.5% to 6% of the sample lies in the top ten.

Looking up the germline V gene (reference sequence) yields CDR1 MNHNY and CDR2 SVGAGI. A distance of 12 bases separates the germline ends of V and J, which lose 5 bases and 0 bases respectively. The CDR3 covers 15 residues, taking in both the cysteine and the phenylalanine. Kept here is only the CDR3 DNA, which spans 45 bases and is read in frame from base 1. Sequenced sample: naive CD4+ T cells sorted from a lymph node. Per the publication, the cell subset or site label means: naive CD4+ T cells, CD4+CD45RA+CD25-. This receptor was taken from a female donor with breast cancer. This receptor chain uses TRBV6-6 and TRBJ2-3, and TRBD1 may be the D gene, going by 6 matching bases. The CDR3 sequence is CASSDTGLSTDTQYF. In nucleotides, the sequence is TGTGCCAGCAGTGACACAGGGTTAAGCACAGATACGCAGTATTTT.